This T cell receptor (beta chain) appears in the sequencing data of a study of naive and memory T cell subsets. General observations from the study: Diversity fell and Gini index rose from naive through CM, EM, EMRA. Naive and memory repertoire findings lacked a ground truth for validation. Naive repertoires, especially CD8, held a few larger clonotypes, possibly memory cells re-expressing CD45RA.

CMV status came from CD4+ T cell IFNgamma after overnight CMV lysate stimulation of fresh PBMCs. Four subsets defined by CD45RA and CD27 were sorted after CD3, CD4, CD8 and live/dead staining. Two oligonucleotides, mixed equimolar, formed the beta constant-region primer covering TRBC1 and TRBC2. Nested alpha and beta constant-region primers with the SP2 primer drove four PCR rounds on ligated cDNA. TCRdb re-called the UMI-ligation and nested PCR reads through MiXCR, storing one row per CDR3 protein. The table has about 99,000 distinct CDR3 sequences, 13% to 15% seen once. The CDR3 covers 17 residues. V gave up 4 bases and J gave up 0 bases, with 18 bases separating them. The sample holds many counts of this clonotype. Its antigen is as yet unknown.

This clonotype was obtained from a human donor in good health. The V and J genes are TRBV12-3 or TRBV12-4 and TRBJ1-1; no clear D. The specimen was naive CD8+ T cells from blood. This chain's CDR3 is CASSSGRASILNTEAFF. The CDR3 DNA sequence: TGTGCCAGCAGTTCCGGCCGGGCCTCGATCTTGAACACTGAAGCTTTCTTT.